These T cell receptor beta chains were read from a single sample in a study of regulatory T cells in long-lasting Graves disease. A single record per CDR3 protein comes from TCRdb applying MiXCR to the multiplex PCR reads. This sample has 420,000 or so distinct CDR3 sequences; about a sixth occur once, and the top ten carry approximately 22%. These sequences were also reported in another study, on T cells in Graves' hyperthyroidism and ophthalmopathy.

The sequenced sample was peripheral blood mononuclear cells (PBMCs), obtained at new diagnosis, from a patient treated with antithyroid drugs. The receptors were gathered from a woman aged 18-30 years with Graves disease. CDR3s include the opening cysteine and the closing phenylalanine or tryptophan. The D gene is left open where the match is weak. Size values are once, few and many counts, or a class for expanded clones, and some rows have none.

d_gene | j_gene | len | v_gene | abundance | CDR3nt | CDR3aa
. | TRBJ2-6 | 15 | TRBV24-1 | once | TGTGCCACCAGGCTATTGGGGTGGGGGGCCAACGTCCTGACTTTC | CATRLLGWGANVLTF
. | TRBJ2-5 | 14 | TRBV2 | few | TGTGCCAGCAGCGCCACAGGGTTCGGAGAGACCCAGTACTTC | CASSATGFGETQYF
. | TRBJ2-1 | 16 | TRBV15 | . | TGTGCCACCAGCAGAGTCGCGATGGGAGATTACAATGAGCAGTTCTTC | CATSRVAMGDYNEQFF
. | TRBJ2-2 | 15 | TRBV6-1 | many | TGTGCCAGCATTCGTGGAGGGCCAGGTACCGGGGAGCTGTTTTTT | CASIRGGPGTGELFF
. | TRBJ2-7 | 14 | TRBV20-1 | many | TGCAGTGCTAGAATCCCGGACTCCCCTGAGGAGCAGTACTTC | CSARIPDSPEEQYF
. | TRBJ2-1 | 12 | TRBV11-3 | many | TGTGCCAGCAGATCGACTGGCGATGAGCAGTTCTTC | CASRSTGDEQFF
. | TRBJ1-4 | 14 | TRBV4-1 | few | TGCGCCAGCAGCCAAGATTGGACGGATGAAAAACTGTTTTTT | CASSQDWTDEKLFF
TRBD1 | TRBJ2-5 | 17 | TRBV7-8 | . | TGTGCCAGCAGCTTCGAAGTCCCCGGGACAGGTCGAAAGACCCAGTACTTC | CASSFEVPGTGRKTQYF
. | TRBJ2-7 | 15 | TRBV20-1 | . | TGCAGTGCTAGAGAGTCTGGGCAGGGGGGCTACGAGCAGTACTTC | CSARESGQGGYEQYF
. | TRBJ2-6 | 17 | TRBV28 | many | TGTGCCAGCAGTTTCGTGGCCTACCGCTCTGGGGCCAACGTCCTGACTTTC | CASSFVAYRSGANVLTF
TRBD2 | TRBJ2-1 | 15 | TRBV20-1 | many | TGCAGTGCCAATAGCGGGAGGGCCGGGGGAGATGAGCAGTTCTTC | CSANSGRAGGDEQFF
. | TRBJ2-5 | 12 | TRBV11-1 | many | TGTGCCAGCAGCTTAGAAGCTAAGACCCAGTACTTC | CASSLEAKTQYF
. | TRBJ1-4 | 13 | TRBV29-1 | few | TGCAGCGTTGAGGGGGCAACTAATGAAAAACTGTTTTTT | CSVEGATNEKLFF
. | TRBJ1-5 | 14 | TRBV28 | . | TGTGCCAGCATCGGGCCAGGGGAGTCTCAGCCCCAGCATTTT | CASIGPGESQPQHF
. | TRBJ2-2 | 14 | TRBV18 | . | TGTGCCAGCCACAGGTCGGGAAACACCGGGGAGCTGTTTTTT | CASHRSGNTGELFF
TRBD1 | TRBJ2-3 | 16 | TRBV15 | many | TGTGCCACCAGCAGCCTGGGACAGGCCAACACAGATACGCAGTATTTT | CATSSLGQANTDTQYF